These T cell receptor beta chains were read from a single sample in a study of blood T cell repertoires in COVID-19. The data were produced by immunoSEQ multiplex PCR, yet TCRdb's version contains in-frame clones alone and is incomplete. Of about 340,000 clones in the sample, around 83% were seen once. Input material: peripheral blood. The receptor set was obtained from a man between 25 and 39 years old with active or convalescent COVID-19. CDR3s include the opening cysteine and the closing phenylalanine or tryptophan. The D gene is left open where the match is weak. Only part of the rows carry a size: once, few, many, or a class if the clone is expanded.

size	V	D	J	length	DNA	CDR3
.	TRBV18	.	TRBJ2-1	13	TGTGCCAGCTCACCAGGGGAGGGGGACATCGAGCTCTTC	CASSPGEGDIELF
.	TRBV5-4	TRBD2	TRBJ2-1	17	TGTGCCAGCAGCTTGGCCGGAGGCGGGGGGGGCTCCAATGAGCAGTTCTTC	CASSLAGGGGGSNEQFF
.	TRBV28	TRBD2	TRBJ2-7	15	TGTGCCAGCAGTTTCTCCGGGAGGGGATTCTACGAGCAGTACTTC	CASSFSGRGFYEQYF
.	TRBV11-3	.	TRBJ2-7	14	TGTGCCAGCAGCCCCACGGCGGGGAACTACGAGCAGTACTTC	CASSPTAGNYEQYF
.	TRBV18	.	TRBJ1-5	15	TGTGCCAGCTCACTGTCGACAGGCAACAATCAGCCCCAGCATTTT	CASSLSTGNNQPQHF
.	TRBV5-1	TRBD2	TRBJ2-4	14	TGCGCCAGCAGCTTGGCCTACCGGGGGGACATTCAGTACTTC	CASSLAYRGDIQYF
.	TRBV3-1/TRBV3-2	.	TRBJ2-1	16	TGTGCCAGCAGCCAAGACGTGGGGGCTCAATACAATGAGCAGTTCTTC	CASSQDVGAQYNEQFF
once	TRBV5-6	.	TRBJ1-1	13	TGTGCCAGCAGCTTGTGGGGGCTCCCTGAAGCTTTCTTT	CASSLWGLPEAFF
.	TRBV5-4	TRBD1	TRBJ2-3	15	TGTGCCAGCACCCTACAGGGGCCCTTCACAGATACGCAGTATTTT	CASTLQGPFTDTQYF
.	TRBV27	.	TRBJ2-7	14	TGTGCCAGCAGTGAGCGAACTAATTCCTACGAGCAGTACTTC	CASSERTNSYEQYF
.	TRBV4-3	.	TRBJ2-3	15	TGCGCCAGCAGCCCCGCAGGGCAGGTCACAGATACGCAGTATTTT	CASSPAGQVTDTQYF
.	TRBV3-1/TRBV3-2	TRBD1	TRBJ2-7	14	TGTGCCAGCAGCCACGCCACAGGGGGCCGCGAGCAGTACTTC	CASSHATGGREQYF
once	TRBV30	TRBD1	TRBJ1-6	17	TGTGCCTGGAGTGCCTTTAGTGGGGGACAGGGGAATTCACCCCTCCACTTT	CAWSAFSGGQGNSPLHF
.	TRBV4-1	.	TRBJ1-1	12	TGCGCCAGCAGCCGGGCAAACACTGAAGCTTTCTTT	CASSRANTEAFF
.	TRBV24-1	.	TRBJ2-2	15	TGTGCCCCGCATAGGGAGAGGAGGGAACACCGGGGAGCTGTTTTT	CAPHRERREHRGAVF
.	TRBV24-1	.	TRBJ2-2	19	TGTGCCACCAGTGATTTAGGTAAGGGGGGGACGAAGAACACCGGGGAGCTGTTTTTT	CATSDLGKGGTKNTGELFF
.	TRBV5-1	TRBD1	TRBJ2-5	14	TGCGCCAGCAGCTTCTCAGGGGGCGAAGAGACCCAGTACTTC	CASSFSGGEETQYF
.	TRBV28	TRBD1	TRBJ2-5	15	TGTGCCAGCAGGACTCTGACAGGGCGACAAGAGACCCAGTACTTC	CASRTLTGRQETQYF
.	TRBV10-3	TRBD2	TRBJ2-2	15	TGTGCCATCAGTGACGGGACTAGCGGGGCCGGGGAGCTGTTTTTT	CAISDGTSGAGELFF
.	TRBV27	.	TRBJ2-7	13	TGTGCCAGCATGGCCTCAAGAGGGTACGAGCAGTACTTC	CASMASRGYEQYF
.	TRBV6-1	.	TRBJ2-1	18	TGTGCCAGCAGTGAAAATTGGGACTTTAGCGGCTCCTACAATGAGCAGTTCTTC	CASSENWDFSGSYNEQFF
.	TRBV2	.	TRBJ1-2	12	TGTGCCTACAGGGCTGAGAACTATGGCTACACCTTC	CAYRAENYGYTF
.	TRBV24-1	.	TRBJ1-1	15	TGTGCCACCAGTGATTTCCCCCCTGAGGGCACTGAAGCTTTCTTT	CATSDFPPEGTEAFF
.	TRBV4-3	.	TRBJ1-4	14	TGCGCCAGCAGCCCGTCCCGGTACAGAGAAAAACTGTTTTTT	CASSPSRYREKLFF
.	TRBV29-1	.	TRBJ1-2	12	TGCAGCGTTGAAGCTTCTGGAGGGGGCTACACCTTC	CSVEASGGGYTF
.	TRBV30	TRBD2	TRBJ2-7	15	TGTGCCTGGAGTGGCCTAGCGGGAGTCGCCCCCGAGCAGTACTTC	CAWSGLAGVAPEQYF
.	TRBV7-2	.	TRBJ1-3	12	TGTGCCAGCAGCCCTAGTGGAAACACCATATATTTT	CASSPSGNTIYF